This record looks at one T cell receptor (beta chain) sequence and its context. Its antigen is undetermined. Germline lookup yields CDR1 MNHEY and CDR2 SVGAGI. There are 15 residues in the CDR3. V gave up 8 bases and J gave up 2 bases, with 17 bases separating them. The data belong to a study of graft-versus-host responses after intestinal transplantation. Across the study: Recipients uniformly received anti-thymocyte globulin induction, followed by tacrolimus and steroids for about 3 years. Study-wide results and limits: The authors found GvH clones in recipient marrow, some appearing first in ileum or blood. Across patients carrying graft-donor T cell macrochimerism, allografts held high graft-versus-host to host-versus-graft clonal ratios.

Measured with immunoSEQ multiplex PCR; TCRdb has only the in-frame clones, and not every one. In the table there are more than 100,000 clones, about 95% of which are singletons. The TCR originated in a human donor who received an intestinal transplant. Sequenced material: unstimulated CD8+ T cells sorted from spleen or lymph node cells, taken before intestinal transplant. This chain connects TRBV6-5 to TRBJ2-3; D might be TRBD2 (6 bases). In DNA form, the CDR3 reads TGTGCCAGCGGACTTTACGGGGGAGTCACAGATACGCAGTATTTT. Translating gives CASGLYGGVTDTQYF.